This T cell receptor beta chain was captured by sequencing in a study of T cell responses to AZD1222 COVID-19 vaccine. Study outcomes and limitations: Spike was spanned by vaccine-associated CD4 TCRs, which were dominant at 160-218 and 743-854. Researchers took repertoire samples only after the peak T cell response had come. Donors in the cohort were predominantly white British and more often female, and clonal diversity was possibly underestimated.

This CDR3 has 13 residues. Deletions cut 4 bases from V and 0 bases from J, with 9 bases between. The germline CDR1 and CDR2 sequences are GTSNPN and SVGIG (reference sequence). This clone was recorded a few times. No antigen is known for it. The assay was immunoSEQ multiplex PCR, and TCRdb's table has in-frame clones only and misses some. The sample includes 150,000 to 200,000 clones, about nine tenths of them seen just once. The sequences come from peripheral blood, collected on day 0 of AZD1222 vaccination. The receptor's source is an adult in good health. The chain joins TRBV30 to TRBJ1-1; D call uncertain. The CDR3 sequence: CAWMRSMNTEAFF. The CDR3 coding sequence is TGTGCCTGGATGCGGAGCATGAACACTGAAGCTTTCTTT.